A selection of T cell receptor beta chains follows, all from one sample in a study of T cell responses to AZD1222 COVID-19 vaccine. TCRdb's copy holds only in-frame clones and misses some; the assay was immunoSEQ multiplex PCR. The sample has 150,000 or so clones; 90% to 95% are singletons. Specimen: peripheral blood, collected on day 0 of AZD1222 vaccination. The receptors here all came from an adult in good health. The CDR3 runs from the conserved cysteine through the conserved F or W.

j_call: TRBJ2-1
cdr3_length: 15
v_call: TRBV10-2
cdr3_aa: CASKRTGWEYNEQFF

j_call: TRBJ1-3
cdr3_length: 15
v_call: TRBV27
cdr3_aa: CASSRRLVRGNTIYF

j_call: TRBJ2-2
cdr3_length: 14
v_call: TRBV2
cdr3_aa: CASRGTVNTGELFF

j_call: TRBJ1-5
cdr3_length: 13
v_call: TRBV2
cdr3_aa: CASRGQGNQPQHF

j_call: TRBJ1-6
cdr3_length: 13
v_call: TRBV27
cdr3_aa: CASSTSYNSPLHF

j_call: TRBJ2-7
cdr3_length: 15
v_call: TRBV2
cdr3_aa: CASSETPKRQYEQYF

j_call: TRBJ1-5
cdr3_length: 13
v_call: TRBV12-3/TRBV12-4
cdr3_aa: CASSFDSNQPQHF

j_call: TRBJ1-6
cdr3_length: 14
v_call: TRBV9
cdr3_aa: CASSVDRGGSPLHF

j_call: TRBJ1-1
cdr3_length: 12
v_call: TRBV29-1
cdr3_aa: CSVGAENTEAFF

j_call: TRBJ2-5
cdr3_length: 14
v_call: TRBV29-1
cdr3_aa: CSVSDRPRQETQYF

j_call: TRBJ2-1
cdr3_length: 13
v_call: TRBV3-1/TRBV3-2
cdr3_aa: CASSRGQGPPQFF

j_call: TRBJ2-5
cdr3_length: 14
v_call: TRBV2
cdr3_aa: CASSGGVEKETQYF

j_call: TRBJ1-3
cdr3_length: 17
v_call: TRBV9
cdr3_aa: CASSVATGASFGNTIYF

j_call: TRBJ1-4
cdr3_length: 13
v_call: TRBV28
cdr3_aa: CASSAGANEKLFF

j_call: TRBJ2-7
cdr3_length: 14
v_call: TRBV6-1
cdr3_aa: CASSEVPEGHEQYF

j_call: TRBJ2-2
cdr3_length: 16
v_call: TRBV6-1
cdr3_aa: CASSGRAGGNTGELFF

j_call: TRBJ1-5
cdr3_length: 16
v_call: TRBV24-1
cdr3_aa: CATSDPSGPSGQPQHF

j_call: TRBJ2-3
cdr3_length: 15
v_call: TRBV19
cdr3_aa: CASSISVGGTDTQYF

j_call: TRBJ2-1
cdr3_length: 15
v_call: TRBV5-4
cdr3_aa: CASSLDRGPYNEQFF

j_call: TRBJ1-4
cdr3_length: 15
v_call: TRBV3-1/TRBV3-2
cdr3_aa: CASSHRGEVAEKLFF

j_call: TRBJ2-4
cdr3_length: 14
v_call: TRBV27
cdr3_aa: CASSSRLAKNIQYF

j_call: TRBJ2-3
cdr3_length: 15
v_call: TRBV25-1
cdr3_aa: CASSEGAGEIGAQYF

j_call: TRBJ1-6
cdr3_length: 13
v_call: TRBV6-4
cdr3_aa: CASSDSTNSPLHF

j_call: TRBJ1-1
cdr3_length: 13
v_call: TRBV7-3
cdr3_aa: CASRSTSNTEAFF

j_call: TRBJ2-1
cdr3_length: 18
v_call: TRBV18
cdr3_aa: CASSPPFGTSGRNNEQFF

j_call: TRBJ2-1
cdr3_length: 12
v_call: TRBV11-3
cdr3_aa: CASRGTGNEQFF

j_call: TRBJ2-3
cdr3_length: 16
v_call: TRBV7-8
cdr3_aa: CASSSWDSQFTDTQYF

j_call: TRBJ1-1
cdr3_length: 17
v_call: TRBV21-1
cdr3_aa: CASSNPGTAEMNTEAFF

j_call: TRBJ2-1
cdr3_length: 17
v_call: TRBV7-3
cdr3_aa: CASSRVGREERLGEQFF

j_call: TRBJ1-5
cdr3_length: 17
v_call: TRBV10-3
cdr3_aa: CAISESRPGQYGQPQHF

j_call: TRBJ2-5
cdr3_length: 15
v_call: TRBV18
cdr3_aa: CASSPRPQGQETQYF

j_call: TRBJ2-1
cdr3_length: 18
v_call: TRBV24-1
cdr3_aa: CATSDPQSGTSFYNEQFF

j_call: TRBJ1-3
cdr3_length: 16
v_call: TRBV7-6
cdr3_aa: CASSLGGGFSGNTIYF

j_call: TRBJ2-7
cdr3_length: 13
v_call: TRBV11-3
cdr3_aa: CASSLQGEGEQYF

j_call: TRBJ2-3
cdr3_length: 12
v_call: TRBV2
cdr3_aa: CASSEGADTQYF

j_call: TRBJ2-1
cdr3_length: 14
v_call: TRBV9
cdr3_aa: CASGRAGGYREQFF

j_call: TRBJ2-3
cdr3_length: 16
v_call: TRBV3-1/TRBV3-2
cdr3_aa: CASSPLAGASTDTQYF